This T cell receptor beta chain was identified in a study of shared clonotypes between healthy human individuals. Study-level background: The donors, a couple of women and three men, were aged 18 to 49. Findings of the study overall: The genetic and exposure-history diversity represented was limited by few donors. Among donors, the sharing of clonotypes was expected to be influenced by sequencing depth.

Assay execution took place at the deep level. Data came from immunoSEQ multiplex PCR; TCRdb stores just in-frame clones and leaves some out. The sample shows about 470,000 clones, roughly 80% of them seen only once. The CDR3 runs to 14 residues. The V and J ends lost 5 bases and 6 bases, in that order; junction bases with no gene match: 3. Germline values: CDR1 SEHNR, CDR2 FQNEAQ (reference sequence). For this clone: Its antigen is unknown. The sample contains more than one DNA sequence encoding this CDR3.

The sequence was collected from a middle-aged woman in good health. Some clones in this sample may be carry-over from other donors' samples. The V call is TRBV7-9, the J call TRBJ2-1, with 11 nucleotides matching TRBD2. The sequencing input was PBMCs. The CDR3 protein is CASSLGLAGNEQFF. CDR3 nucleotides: TGTGCCAGCAGCCTCGGACTAGCGGGCAATGAGCAGTTCTTC.